Listed below are T cell receptor beta chains from one sample, sequenced in a study of T cells in Graves' hyperthyroidism and ophthalmopathy. TCRdb re-derived calls from the multiplex PCR reads in MiXCR, one entry per CDR3 protein. The table lists roughly 290,000 distinct CDR3 sequences, about 18% of them singletons. The source material was blood. Receptors originate from a woman in her fifties or sixties with Graves' ophthalmopathy. The CDR3 runs from the conserved cysteine through the conserved F or W. Each record gives: D gene, J gene, V gene, clone size, CDR3 length, CDR3 DNA, CDR3 protein. A D gene is named only where the DNA matches it firmly. Clone size is not always given. Where it is, it says once, few, many or a class for expanded clones.

d_gene: .
j_gene: TRBJ2-1
v_gene: TRBV19
abundance: many
len: 15
CDR3nt: TGTGCCAGTAGTATGGGGGCTTCGCTAACTCATGAGCAGTTCTTC
CDR3aa: CASSMGASLTHEQFF

d_gene: TRBD2
j_gene: TRBJ2-3
v_gene: TRBV24-1
abundance: many
len: 20
CDR3nt: TGTGCCACCAGTGAATCGGGACTAGCGGGAGGGAGATCTCGGCGCGATACGCAGTATTTT
CDR3aa: CATSESGLAGGRSRRDTQYF

d_gene: .
j_gene: TRBJ2-1
v_gene: TRBV6-1
abundance: few
len: 13
CDR3nt: TGTGCCAGCGATTTGTCGGTGGGTTTTGAGCAGTTCTTC
CDR3aa: CASDLSVGFEQFF

d_gene: .
j_gene: TRBJ1-1
v_gene: TRBV5-6
abundance: many
len: 13
CDR3nt: TGTGCCAGCAGCCGCACCGGGTTCACTGAAGCTTTCTTT
CDR3aa: CASSRTGFTEAFF

d_gene: TRBD1
j_gene: TRBJ2-1
v_gene: TRBV24-1
abundance: many
len: 16
CDR3nt: TGTGCCACCAGTGGTGACAGGGGGCTAGTCGTCTATGAGCAGTTCTTC
CDR3aa: CATSGDRGLVVYEQFF

d_gene: TRBD1
j_gene: TRBJ2-7
v_gene: TRBV7-2
abundance: many
len: 14
CDR3nt: TGTGCCAGCAGCCACAGGACAGGGCTTCGCGAGCAGTACTTC
CDR3aa: CASSHRTGLREQYF

d_gene: .
j_gene: TRBJ2-5
v_gene: TRBV11-2
abundance: .
len: 12
CDR3nt: TGTGCCAGCAGCCAAACCATAGAGACCCAGTACTTC
CDR3aa: CASSQTIETQYF

d_gene: .
j_gene: TRBJ1-2
v_gene: TRBV7-2
abundance: many
len: 16
CDR3nt: TGTGCCAGCAGCTCGTTATCCGGAGTAACTAACTATGGCTACACCTTC
CDR3aa: CASSSLSGVTNYGYTF

d_gene: .
j_gene: TRBJ2-1
v_gene: TRBV28
abundance: many
len: 11
CDR3nt: TGTGCCAGCAACCGATACAATGAGCAGTTCTTC
CDR3aa: CASNRYNEQFF

d_gene: .
j_gene: TRBJ1-1
v_gene: TRBV12-5
abundance: many
len: 13
CDR3nt: TGTGCTAGTGGTTTGACAGACCTCACTGAAGCTTTCTTT
CDR3aa: CASGLTDLTEAFF

d_gene: .
j_gene: TRBJ2-3
v_gene: TRBV20-1
abundance: .
len: 13
CDR3nt: TGCAGTGCTTCTACCTGGGGCACAGATACGCAGTATTTT
CDR3aa: CSASTWGTDTQYF

d_gene: .
j_gene: TRBJ2-1
v_gene: TRBV11-3
abundance: many
len: 15
CDR3nt: TGTGCCAGCAGCTTAGGAGGGGGGTTAAAGGATGAGCAGTTCTTC
CDR3aa: CASSLGGGLKDEQFF

d_gene: .
j_gene: TRBJ2-7
v_gene: TRBV7-8
abundance: many
len: 14
CDR3nt: TGTGCCAGCAGCTCCGACCAAAGCTCCTACGAGCAGTACTTC
CDR3aa: CASSSDQSSYEQYF

d_gene: TRBD2
j_gene: TRBJ2-5
v_gene: TRBV20-1
abundance: few
len: 17
CDR3nt: TGCAGTGCTAAAGGACTAGCGGGAGCCGAAAACCAAGAGACCCAGTACTTC
CDR3aa: CSAKGLAGAENQETQYF

d_gene: .
j_gene: TRBJ1-1
v_gene: TRBV29-1
abundance: few
len: 12
CDR3nt: TGCAGCGTTGAAGATGTGACCACTGAAGCTTTCTTT
CDR3aa: CSVEDVTTEAFF

d_gene: .
j_gene: TRBJ1-2
v_gene: TRBV7-2
abundance: few
len: 12
CDR3nt: TGTGCCAGCAGCCGGGACCAGAGGGGCTACACCTTC
CDR3aa: CASSRDQRGYTF

d_gene: TRBD1
j_gene: TRBJ2-2
v_gene: TRBV18
abundance: once
len: 17
CDR3nt: TGTGCCAGCTCACCCCGAAGAGGACAGGGGGGCACCGGGGAGCTGTTTTTT
CDR3aa: CASSPRRGQGGTGELFF

d_gene: .
j_gene: TRBJ1-5
v_gene: TRBV7-2
abundance: many
len: 17
CDR3nt: TGTGCCAGCAGCCAAGGCATGACAGTATATAGCAATCAGCCCCAGCATTTT
CDR3aa: CASSQGMTVYSNQPQHF

d_gene: .
j_gene: TRBJ1-4
v_gene: TRBV29-1
abundance: few
len: 13
CDR3nt: TGCAGCGTTGAGCCAGCAACTAATGAAAAACTGTTTTTT
CDR3aa: CSVEPATNEKLFF

d_gene: TRBD1
j_gene: TRBJ1-4
v_gene: TRBV5-1
abundance: .
len: 16
CDR3nt: TGCGCCAGCAGCGTTGACTTGGGGACAGGGCACGAAAAACTGTTTTTT
CDR3aa: CASSVDLGTGHEKLFF

d_gene: .
j_gene: TRBJ2-3
v_gene: TRBV28
abundance: .
len: 20
CDR3nt: TGTGCCAGCAGCGTAGTCCGGCGGGGACAGCACATGAAGGGCACAGATACGCAGTATTTT
CDR3aa: CASSVVRRGQHMKGTDTQYF

d_gene: .
j_gene: TRBJ1-5
v_gene: TRBV5-6
abundance: many
len: 15
CDR3nt: TGTGCCAGCAGCTTCTTGGGGCATAGCAATCAGCCCCAGCATTTT
CDR3aa: CASSFLGHSNQPQHF

d_gene: TRBD1
j_gene: TRBJ1-6
v_gene: TRBV19
abundance: .
len: 13
CDR3nt: TGTGCCAGTAGGGGACAGGGGGCTTCACCCCTCCACTTT
CDR3aa: CASRGQGASPLHF

d_gene: .
j_gene: TRBJ2-1
v_gene: TRBV14
abundance: few
len: 15
CDR3nt: TGTGCCAGCAGCCAAGATTATCGGTGGTACAATGAGCAGTTCTTC
CDR3aa: CASSQDYRWYNEQFF

d_gene: TRBD2
j_gene: TRBJ2-2
v_gene: TRBV20-1
abundance: few
len: 14
CDR3nt: TGCAGTGCTACTGGGACTAGTGAGGCCGGGGAGCTGTTTTTT
CDR3aa: CSATGTSEAGELFF

d_gene: TRBD1
j_gene: TRBJ2-1
v_gene: TRBV11-2
abundance: many
len: 16
CDR3nt: TGTGCCAGCAGCCCGGGACAGGGGGCCTTCTACAATGAGCAGTTCTTC
CDR3aa: CASSPGQGAFYNEQFF

d_gene: TRBD2
j_gene: TRBJ2-1
v_gene: TRBV27
abundance: many
len: 16
CDR3nt: TGTGCCAGCAGTTTATCTAGTCCGGGGAGGGGAAATGAGCAGTTCTTC
CDR3aa: CASSLSSPGRGNEQFF

d_gene: .
j_gene: TRBJ2-3
v_gene: TRBV10-2
abundance: .
len: 13
CDR3nt: TGCGCCAGCAGTGGATCGATAACAGATACGCAGTATTTT
CDR3aa: CASSGSITDTQYF

d_gene: TRBD1
j_gene: TRBJ1-5
v_gene: TRBV6-2/TRBV6-3
abundance: many
len: 14
CDR3nt: TGTGCCAGCAGTTGGACAGGCACCAATCAGCCCCAGCATTTT
CDR3aa: CASSWTGTNQPQHF

d_gene: .
j_gene: TRBJ1-5
v_gene: TRBV3-1
abundance: many
len: 14
CDR3nt: TGTGCCAGCAGCCAAACGCTAGGGTTTCAGCCCCAGCATTTT
CDR3aa: CASSQTLGFQPQHF

d_gene: TRBD2
j_gene: TRBJ2-7
v_gene: TRBV20-1
abundance: .
len: 15
CDR3nt: TGCAGTGCCAGAAGGCCGGGCGGGGGGCCGTACGAGCAGTACTTC
CDR3aa: CSARRPGGGPYEQYF

d_gene: TRBD1
j_gene: TRBJ1-6
v_gene: TRBV27
abundance: many
len: 14
CDR3nt: TGTGCCAGCAGACTCGGACAGGGGTATTCACCCCTCCACTTT
CDR3aa: CASRLGQGYSPLHF

d_gene: TRBD1
j_gene: TRBJ1-2
v_gene: TRBV10-3
abundance: .
len: 14
CDR3nt: TGTGCCGTCAGTGGACAGGGCGCTAACTATGGCTACACCTTC
CDR3aa: CAVSGQGANYGYTF

d_gene: .
j_gene: TRBJ1-1
v_gene: TRBV7-3
abundance: many
len: 14
CDR3nt: TGTGCCAGCAGCTTAACACAGAGGAACACTGAAGCTTTCTTT
CDR3aa: CASSLTQRNTEAFF

d_gene: TRBD2
j_gene: TRBJ2-3
v_gene: TRBV7-3
abundance: .
len: 17
CDR3nt: TGTGCCAGCAGCTTAGGGGGACTAGCGGGAGGTAGAAATACGCAGTATTTT
CDR3aa: CASSLGGLAGGRNTQYF

d_gene: TRBD2
j_gene: TRBJ2-1
v_gene: TRBV6-1
abundance: many
len: 15
CDR3nt: TGTGCCAGCAGTTCGGGACTAGCGGGGAGCAATGAGCAGTTCTTC
CDR3aa: CASSSGLAGSNEQFF

d_gene: .
j_gene: TRBJ1-2
v_gene: TRBV27
abundance: many
len: 14
CDR3nt: TGTGCCAGCAGTTTACACAGGGACAACTATGGCTACACCTTC
CDR3aa: CASSLHRDNYGYTF

d_gene: TRBD1
j_gene: TRBJ1-5
v_gene: TRBV20-1
abundance: many
len: 14
CDR3nt: TGCAGTGCTAGCCGGGACAGGACTAGACAGCCCCAGCATTTT
CDR3aa: CSASRDRTRQPQHF

d_gene: TRBD2
j_gene: TRBJ2-7
v_gene: TRBV27
abundance: many
len: 16
CDR3nt: TGTGCCAGCAGTCGAACCGCGGCTAGCGGGGGGTACGAGCAGTACTTC
CDR3aa: CASSRTAASGGYEQYF

d_gene: .
j_gene: TRBJ2-2
v_gene: TRBV5-1
abundance: .
len: 17
CDR3nt: TGCGCCAGCAGCTTGTGGTCAGAGGGGCCGTTCACCGGGGAGCTGTTTTTT
CDR3aa: CASSLWSEGPFTGELFF

d_gene: .
j_gene: TRBJ1-5
v_gene: TRBV7-2
abundance: many
len: 13
CDR3nt: TGTGCCAGCAGCATTGATTATAATCAGCCCCAGCATTTT
CDR3aa: CASSIDYNQPQHF

d_gene: .
j_gene: TRBJ1-6
v_gene: TRBV11-3
abundance: many
len: 13
CDR3nt: TGTGCCAGCAGCTTAGACCAGGACCATGAACTCCACTTT
CDR3aa: CASSLDQDHELHF

d_gene: .
j_gene: TRBJ1-6
v_gene: TRBV7-2
abundance: .
len: 15
CDR3nt: TGTGCCAGCAGCTCAGTGGGTTCGGGGAATTCACCCCTCCACTTT
CDR3aa: CASSSVGSGNSPLHF

d_gene: .
j_gene: TRBJ1-2
v_gene: TRBV6-5
abundance: many
len: 15
CDR3nt: TGTGCCAGCAGTTACTCGAGGGGGGCGCCAGACGGCTACACCTTC
CDR3aa: CASSYSRGAPDGYTF

d_gene: .
j_gene: TRBJ2-5
v_gene: TRBV3-1
abundance: .
len: 16
CDR3nt: TGTGCCAGCAGCCAAGATGAATGGCGCCAACGGGAGACCCAGTACTTC
CDR3aa: CASSQDEWRQRETQYF

d_gene: .
j_gene: TRBJ2-1
v_gene: TRBV5-1
abundance: many
len: 13
CDR3nt: TGCGCCAGCAGCTGGGGGACTGATGGTGAGCAGTTCTTC
CDR3aa: CASSWGTDGEQFF